The next 20 T cell receptor beta chains were all read from a single sample in a study of T cells in Graves' hyperthyroidism and ophthalmopathy. Amplified TCR beta CDR3 regions came from RNA transcripts. HTBI primers drove first-round RT-PCR of the TCR CDR3. Via MiXCR, TCRdb re-called the multiplex PCR reads, giving one row per CDR3 protein. The table records 610,000 or so distinct CDR3 sequences, roughly 46% of them present only once. The sample taken for sequencing was peripheral blood or thyroid tissue (not recorded which). All receptors derive from a woman younger than 30 with Graves' hyperthyroidism.

This clonotype was detected only once. The V and J genes are TRBV7-1 and TRBJ1-1; no reliable D call. TRBV7-1 is reported as an ORF; its role is uncertain. The V and J ends lost 2 bases and 0 bases respectively, with 16 bases between them. This CDR3 region has 17 residues. This chain's CDR3 is CASSSPRFQSLNTEAFF. In DNA, the CDR3 is TGTGCCAGCAGCTCACCAAGGTTCCAGAGCCTGAACACTGAAGCTTTCTTT.

The CDR3 loop is CATSRGPSGTNTGELFF. CDR3 DNA sequence: TGTGCCACCAGCAGGGGCCCCAGTGGGACGAACACCGGGGAGCTGTTTTTT. The chain combines TRBV15 with TRBJ2-2; D call uncertain. Trimming took 3 bases from V and 0 from J, leaving 14 bases between them. The CDR3 is 17 amino acids. Germline CDR1 LNHNV, CDR2 YYDKDF (reference sequence).

In this sample, this clonotype turned up once. The V call is TRBV20-1, the J call TRBJ1-2; no clear D. The length of the CDR3 is 11 residues. Trimming shortened V by 3 bases and J by 3 bases, and 5 bases separated the two germline ends. Per the germline V gene, CDR1 is DFQATT and CDR2 is SNEGSKA (reference sequence). CDR3 sequence reads: CSASADYGYTF. The CDR3 nucleotides read TGCAGTGCTAGTGCAGACTATGGCTACACCTTC.

The rearrangement links TRBV7-2 to TRBJ2-5, with unresolved D. The V end lost 2 bases, the J end lost 0 bases, and 7 bases lay between the germline ends. CDR3 length: 14 amino acids. Germline CDR1 SGHTA, CDR2 FQGNSA. The CDR3 loop is CASSLSEDQETQYF. CDR3 bases: TGTGCCAGCAGCTTAAGCGAGGACCAAGAGACCCAGTACTTC.

Comments on this clonotype: One base away lies a much larger clone, so this may be a sequencing read error. The genes are TRBV7-9 and TRBJ1-1; D is undetermined. CDR1 and CDR2 from the germline V gene are SEHNR and FQNEAQ (reference sequence). The CDR3 runs 13 residues. DNA of the CDR3: TGCGCCAGCAGCCAAAGTGGGGACACTGAAGCTTTCTTT. This sequence encodes CASSQSGDTEAFF.

In this sample, this clonotype turned up many times. The rearrangement uses TRBV7-3 and TRBJ2-6; the match to TRBD1 covers 7 bases. Trimming took 3 bases from V and 0 from J; bases not matched to a gene: 11. Germline V gene data show CDR1 as SGHTA and CDR2 as FQGTGA. The CDR3 runs 19 residues. The CDR3 coding sequence is TGTGCCAGCAGCTTTATTGGACAGGCGTTCAGCTCTGGGGCCAACGTCCTGACTTTC. Translating it yields CASSFIGQAFSSGANVLTF.

This clonotype was observed many times. The J gene is TRBJ1-5, the V gene TRBV29-1; perhaps TRBD1 as D (6 bases). CDR1 and CDR2 (germline): SQVTM, ANQGSEA. Deletions cut 6 bases from V and 11 bases from J, with 17 bases between. CDR3 length: 12 residues. CDR3 amino acids: CSVEKQGGAQHF. The CDR3 bases are TGCAGCGTGGAAAAACAGGGAGGGGCCCAGCATTTT.

The chain employs TRBV2 and TRBJ1-6, with 10 nucleotides matching TRBD1. This CDR3 region has 15 residues. CDR1 SNHLY and CDR2 FYNNEI come from the germline V gene. V was pared by 7 bases and J by 7 bases, with 7 bases of the junction left unmatched. The CDR3 spells CASTRDRGVNSPLHF. DNA of the CDR3: TGTGCCAGCACCCGGGACAGGGGCGTGAATTCACCCCTCCACTTT.

Turning to this clonotype: One end of the junction varies from germline; a read error may be responsible. The CDR3 region is CATSSRGGDVVDYGYTF. The CDR3 DNA sequence: TGTGCCACCAGCTCACGTGGAGGGGACGTCGTCGACTACGGCTACACCTTC. This chain connects TRBV15 to TRBJ1-2, with TRBD1 as a possible D gene (5 bases). The CDR3 loop spans 17 amino acids. The germline gives CDR1 LNHNV, CDR2 YYDKDF (reference sequence).

The chain links TRBV20-1 to TRBJ2-7; 7 nucleotides match TRBD2. The last part of the DNA fits TRBJ2-1 better; the J call may be wrong. The CDR3 has 14 residues. The germline V gene encodes CDR1 DFQATT and CDR2 SNEGSKA (reference sequence). In DNA, the CDR3 is TGCAGTGCCGTGGGGCTAGCGGATACAATGATGCAGTTCTTC. It is translated as CSAVGLADTMMQFF.

At least ten counts were recorded for this clonotype. This chain connects TRBV5-4 to TRBJ2-2; D may be TRBD2 (5 bases). V was trimmed by 2 bases and J by 6 bases, leaving 14 bases between them. The germline CDR1 and CDR2 sequences are SGHNT and YYREEE (reference sequence). The CDR3 runs to 15 residues. The CDR3 reads CASSFGLGVSGELFF. The CDR3 nucleotides read TGTGCCAGCAGCTTTGGCCTGGGAGTTTCCGGGGAGCTGTTTTTT.

This clonotype was detected ten times or more. The genes are TRBV20-1 and TRBJ2-7; D gene ambiguous. Germline V gives CDR1 DFQATT, CDR2 SNEGSKA (reference sequence). The CDR3 extends over 14 amino acids. Trimming shortened V by 1 base and J by 3 bases, and 13 bases separated the two germline ends. Written as DNA, the CDR3 is TGCAGTGCTAGAGGCGACTCCCCTCTCTACGAGCAGTACTTC. This codes for CSARGDSPLYEQYF.

Of note for this clonotype: One end of the junction varies from germline; a read error may be responsible. The rearrangement joins TRBV5-6 to TRBJ1-4, with 7 bases lining up with TRBD1. The CDR3 loop spans 15 amino acids. The germline gives CDR1 SGHDT, CDR2 YYEEEE. CDR3 sequence reads: CASSDSGQDNEKLLF. For the CDR3, the DNA is TGTGCCAGCAGTGACTCCGGACAGGATAATGAAAAACTGCTTTTT. Based on the CDR3 plus reference TRBV5-6 and TRBJ1-4, the full variable domain is DAGVTQSPTHLIKTRGQQVTLRCSPKSGHDTVSWYQQALGQGPQFIFQYYEEEERQRGNFPDRFSGHQFPNYSSELNVNALLLGDSALYLCASSDSGQDNEKLLFGSGTQLSVL.

This chain connects TRBV5-4 to TRBJ2-2; TRBD2 might be the D (5 bases). V lost 3 bases and J lost 3, with 21 bases in between. Germline V lookup: CDR1 SGHNT, CDR2 YYREEE (reference sequence). The CDR3 is 18 amino acids. The CDR3 spells CASSYPPISGWDTGELFF. The CDR3 DNA reads TGTGCCAGCAGCTACCCCCCCATTTCGGGATGGGACACCGGGGAGCTGTTTTTT. Full variable domain (outside the CDR3, taken from reference TRBV5-4 and TRBJ2-2): ETGVTQSPTHLIKTRGQQVTLRCSSQSGHNTVSWYQQALGQGPQFIFQYYREEENGRGNFPPRFSGLQFPNYSSELNVNALELDDSALYLCASSYPPISGWDTGELFFGEGSRLTVL.

This clonotype has just one count. DNA of the CDR3: TGTGCCAGCAGCGGGGCCCAGTACTTC. This sequence encodes CASSGAQYF. The chain is built from TRBV9 and TRBJ2-5, with no clear D. The CDR3 covers 9 residues. Between the trimmed V and J ends, which lost 3 bases and 9 bases, there was a span of 3 bases. Germline V gene lookup returns CDR1 SGDLS and CDR2 YYNGEE.

This clonotype showed up many times. The rearrangement uses TRBV7-3 and TRBJ2-5, with TRBD1 as a possible D gene (5 bases). Germline V lookup: CDR1 SGHTA, CDR2 FQGTGA. V was clipped by 5 bases and J by 2 bases, with 15 bases between them. The CDR3 sequence is 15 residues long. CDR3 in amino acids: CASSQLGEGQETQYF. The CDR3 DNA follows: TGTGCCAGCAGCCAGCTAGGGGAAGGGCAAGAGACCCAGTACTTC.

This chain's CDR3 is CATSRVFASSGARTYNSPLHF. The CDR3 DNA sequence: TGTGCCACCAGCAGAGTATTTGCTAGCTCCGGGGCGCGGACCTATAATTCACCCCTCCACTTT. The genes are TRBV15 and TRBJ1-6; a weak D match, TRBD1 (5 bases). The CDR3 is 21 residues long. Germline assignment: CDR1 LNHNV and CDR2 YYDKDF (reference sequence). The V gene lost 1 base and the J gene lost 2 bases, with 24 bases spanning the gap. The full variable domain, rest sourced from reference TRBV15 and TRBJ1-6, is DAMVIQNPRYQVTQFGKPVTLSCSQTLNHNVMYWYQQKSSQAPKLLFHYYDKDFNNEADTPDNFQSRRPNTSFCFLDIRSPGLGDTAMYLCATSRVFASSGARTYNSPLHFGNGTRLTVT.

About this clonotype itself: An end of the junction differs from the germline gene, which may be a read error. The chain employs TRBV7-9 and TRBJ2-2, with D maybe TRBD2 (6 bases). This CDR3 has 13 residues. Germline-derived CDR1 and CDR2 are SEHNR and FQNEAQ (reference sequence). CDR3 sequence: CASSGGPDGGLFF. The CDR3, as DNA: TGTGCCAGCAGCGGAGGGCCGGACGGGGGGCTGTTTTTT. The full variable domain, completed using reference TRBV7-9 and TRBJ2-2, is DTGVSQNPRHKITKRGQNVTFRCDPISEHNRLYWYRQTLGQGPEFLTYFQNEAQLEKSRLLSDRFSAERPKGSFSTLEIQRTEQGDSAMYLCASSGGPDGGLFFGEGSRLTVL.

This clonotype was seen more than once but under ten times. A much larger clone differs from this one at a single base, so this may be a read error. V usage is TRBV5-4 and J usage is TRBJ1-1; D gene ambiguous. V was shortened by 4 bases and J by 2 bases, with 9 bases between the two germline ends. CDR3 length equals 13 residues. CDR1 and CDR2 (germline): SGHNT, YYREEE (reference sequence). The CDR3 sequence is CASSPQINTEAFF. For the CDR3, the DNA is TGTGCCAGCAGCCCCCAGATAAACACTGAAGCTTTCTTT.

The chain is built from TRBV5-1 and TRBJ1-2; tentatively, D is TRBD1 (5 bases). In germline, CDR1 is SGHRS, CDR2 YFSETQ. The ends were cut back, 3 bases at V and 6 bases at J, with 24 bases in the middle. The CDR3 is made up of 17 amino acids. The CDR3, as DNA: TGCGCCAGCAGCTCTCCGGGACTAACCTACAATGAGCATGGCTACACCTTC. It yields the protein CASSSPGLTYNEHGYTF.